The T cell receptor (beta chain) described here comes from a study of blood T cell repertoires in COVID-19. Repertoires were generated with immunoSEQ multiplex PCR, while TCRdb's copy carries only in-frame clones and drops some. The sample consists of around 19,000 clones, 75% to 95% of them appearing once. The CDR3 is made up of 14 amino acids. Germline CDR1 and CDR2: MDHEN and SYDVKM. Trimming took 6 bases from V and 3 from J; bases not matched to a gene: 1. V and J are TRBV28 and TRBJ1-3, with 11 bases identical to TRBD1. The receptor was isolated from a man between 65 and 79 years old with active COVID-19. Sequencing input: peripheral blood. The CDR3 DNA sequence: TGTGCCAGCAGGGGGACAGGGGGTGGAAACACCATATATTTT. This translates into CASRGTGGGNTIYF.